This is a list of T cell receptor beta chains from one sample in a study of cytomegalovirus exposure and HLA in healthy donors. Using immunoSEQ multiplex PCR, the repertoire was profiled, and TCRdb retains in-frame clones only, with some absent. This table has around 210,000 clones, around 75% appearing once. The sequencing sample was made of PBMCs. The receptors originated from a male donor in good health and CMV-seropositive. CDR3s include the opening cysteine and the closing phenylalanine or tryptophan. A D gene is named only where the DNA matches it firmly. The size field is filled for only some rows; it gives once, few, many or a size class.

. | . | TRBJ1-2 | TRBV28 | TGTGCCAGCAGTGAACAGGAGAGCTATGGCTACACCTTC | CASSEQESYGYTF
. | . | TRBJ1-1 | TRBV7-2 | TGTGCCAGCAGCTTACCCCAGGCAGGGTTAGTGGGTGAAGCTTTCTTT | CASSLPQAGLVGEAFF
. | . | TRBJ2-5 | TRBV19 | TGTGCCAGCGGGGAGTTGATTCGGGAGACCCAGTACTTC | CASGELIRETQYF
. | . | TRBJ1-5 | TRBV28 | TGTGCCAGCAGTTATCAGGGATCTCAGCCCCAGCATTTT | CASSYQGSQPQHF
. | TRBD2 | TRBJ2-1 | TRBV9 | TGTGCCAGCAGCGTCGGGACTAGCGGTTACAATGAGCAGTTCTTC | CASSVGTSGYNEQFF
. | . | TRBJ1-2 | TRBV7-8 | TGTGCCAGCACCCTTCAATCTGCGGTGGTGGTGTATGGCTACACCTTC | CASTLQSAVVVYGYTF
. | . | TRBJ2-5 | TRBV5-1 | TGCGCCAGCAGCTTGGATCCTGCGGGGTCAAAAGAGACCCAGTACTTC | CASSLDPAGSKETQYF
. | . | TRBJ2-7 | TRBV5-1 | TGCGCCAGCAGCTTGGATAGGAGCTCCTACGAGCAGTACTTC | CASSLDRSSYEQYF
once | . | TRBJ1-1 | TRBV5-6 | TGTGCCAGCAGCTTGATGCCAGGGGAGAACACTGAAGCTTTCTTT | CASSLMPGENTEAFF
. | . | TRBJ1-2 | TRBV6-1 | TGTGCCTGCGGAACTAGACAGGATTATGGCTACACCTTC | CACGTRQDYGYTF
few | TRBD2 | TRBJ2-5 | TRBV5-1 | TGCGCCAGCAGCTTGCTAGCGGGAAACCAAGAGACCCAGTACTTC | CASSLLAGNQETQYF
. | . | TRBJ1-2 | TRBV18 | TGTGCCAGCTCCCCGGGAGCTAACTATGGCTACACCTTC | CASSPGANYGYTF
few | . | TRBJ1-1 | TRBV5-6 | TGTGCCAGCAGCGCGATGACAGGCGGTAGGATGAACACTGAAGCTTTCTTT | CASSAMTGGRMNTEAFF
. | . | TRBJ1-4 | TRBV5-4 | TGTGCCAGCAGCTTGTCCTCCCGGGAAAAACTGTTTTTT | CASSLSSREKLFF
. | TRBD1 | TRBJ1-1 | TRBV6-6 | TGTGCCAGCAGGACAGGGGGCATTAACTTGGACACTGAAGCTTTCTTT | CASRTGGINLDTEAFF
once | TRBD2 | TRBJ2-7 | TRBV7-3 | TGTGCCAGCAGCTTTATGGCGGGAGGGCCTTCCGAGCAGTACTTC | CASSFMAGGPSEQYF
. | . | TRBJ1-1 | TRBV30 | TGTGCCGTGAGCGGGGGACTGAAGAACACTGAAGCTTTCTTT | CAVSGGLKNTEAFF
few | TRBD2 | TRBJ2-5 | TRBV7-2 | TGTGCCAGCAGCTTCCTGATAGGACTAGGGGAGACCCAGTACTTC | CASSFLIGLGETQYF
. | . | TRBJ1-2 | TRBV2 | TGTGCCAGCAAGGACACTGTTTGGCTTTATGGCTACACCTTC | CASKDTVWLYGYTF
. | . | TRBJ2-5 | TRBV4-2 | TGTGCCAGCAGTTCTGGAGGGGAGACCCAGTACTTC | CASSSGGETQYF
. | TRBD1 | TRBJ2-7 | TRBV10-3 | TGTGCCATCAGTGAACCGGGACAGGGTTTTTACGAGCAGTACTTC | CAISEPGQGFYEQYF
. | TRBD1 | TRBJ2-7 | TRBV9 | TGTGCCAGCAGCGTAGACATAGGGACAGGGAGCCTCTACGAGCAGTACTTC | CASSVDIGTGSLYEQYF
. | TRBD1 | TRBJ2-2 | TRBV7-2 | TGTGCCAGCAGGGACAGGATGAACACCGGGGAGCTGTTTTTT | CASRDRMNTGELFF
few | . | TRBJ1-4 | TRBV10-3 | TGTGCCATCAGTGAGAGTGGAATGGGGGGAAAACTGTTTTTT | CAISESGMGGKLFF
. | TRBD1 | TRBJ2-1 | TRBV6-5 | TGTGCCAGCATTAGGACAGGGAATCGATTCAATGAGCAGTTCTTC | CASIRTGNRFNEQFF
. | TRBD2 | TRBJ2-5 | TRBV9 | TGTGCCAGCAGCGTAGGGACTAGCGGGGGGCAAGAGGCCCAGTACTTC | CASSVGTSGGQEAQYF
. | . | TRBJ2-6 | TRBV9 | TGTGCCAGCAGCGCGTCCGGGGCCAACGTCCTGACTTTC | CASSASGANVLTF
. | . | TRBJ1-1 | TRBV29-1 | TGCAGCGTCCGAGGCCTTTTTCTCACTGAAGCTTTCTTT | CSVRGLFLTEAFF
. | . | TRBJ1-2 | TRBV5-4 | TGTGCCAGCAGCTTGGATACTACGGGAGGCTACACCTTC | CASSLDTTGGYTF
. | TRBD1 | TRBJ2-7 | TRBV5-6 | TGTGCCAGCAGCAATTCTCAGGGGGCGTCCTACGAGCAGTACTTC | CASSNSQGASYEQYF
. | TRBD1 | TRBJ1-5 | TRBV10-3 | TGTGCCATCAGTGAGACCCCAGGGGGCAATCAGCACCAGCATTTT | CAISETPGGNQHQHF
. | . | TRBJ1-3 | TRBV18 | TGTGCCAGCTCACCTGGCCGAAACACCATATATTTT | CASSPGRNTIYF
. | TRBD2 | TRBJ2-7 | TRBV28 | TGTGCCAGCACTCGGACTAGCGGGCCCTACGAGCAGTACTTC | CASTRTSGPYEQYF
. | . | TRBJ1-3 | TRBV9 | TGTGCCAGCAGCGACCTAACAGCTTCCCTTGGAAACACCATATATTTT | CASSDLTASLGNTIYF
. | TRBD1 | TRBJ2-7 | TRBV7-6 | TGTGCCAGCAGCCCGCGACAGGGAATCAACGAGCAGTACTTC | CASSPRQGINEQYF
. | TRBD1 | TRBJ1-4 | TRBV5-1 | TGCGCCAGCAGCTTGGTCGGACAGGGGTTTAATGAAAAACTGTTTTTT | CASSLVGQGFNEKLFF
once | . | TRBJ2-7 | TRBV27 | TGTGCCAGCAGTCCCATAGCGAGAGGCTACGAGCAGTACTTC | CASSPIARGYEQYF
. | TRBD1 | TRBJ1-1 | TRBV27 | TGTGCCAGCAGTGGGACAGGGGGCGCGATCACTGAAGCTTTCTTT | CASSGTGGAITEAFF
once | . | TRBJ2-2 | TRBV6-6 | TGTGCCAGCAATGGGGCCGGGGGCGGGGAGCTGTTTTTT | CASNGAGGGELFF